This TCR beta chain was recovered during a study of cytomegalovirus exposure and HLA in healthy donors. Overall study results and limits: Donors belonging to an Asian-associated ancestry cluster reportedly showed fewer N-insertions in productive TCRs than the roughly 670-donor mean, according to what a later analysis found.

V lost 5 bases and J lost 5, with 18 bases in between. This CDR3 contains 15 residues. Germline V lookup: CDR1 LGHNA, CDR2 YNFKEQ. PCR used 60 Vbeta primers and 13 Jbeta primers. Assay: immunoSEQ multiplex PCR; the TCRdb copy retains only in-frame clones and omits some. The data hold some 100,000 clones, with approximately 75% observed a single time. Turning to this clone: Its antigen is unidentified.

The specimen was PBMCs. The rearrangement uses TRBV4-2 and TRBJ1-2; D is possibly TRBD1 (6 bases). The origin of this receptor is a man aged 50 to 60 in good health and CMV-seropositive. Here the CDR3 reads CASSGGGGGWYGYTF. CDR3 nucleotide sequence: TGTGCCAGCAGCGGAGGGGGGGGCGGCTGGTATGGCTACACCTTC.